This TCR beta chain stems from a study of T cell repertoires in cytomegalovirus infection. Study overall: Matching HLA type and CMV infection were both indicated by public TCR beta signatures.

Regarding this clonotype: Its antigen is still unknown.

Study-wide results and limits: Predominance within the ex vivo response was attributable to HLA-C-restricted CMV-specific TCR beta clonotypes.

One entry per CDR3 protein, called by TCRdb with MiXCR from the reads. The sample records 100,000 to 150,000 distinct CDR3 sequences, 20% to 30% being singletons. The V gene's germline CDR1 is KGHDR and CDR2 SFDVKD. The V gene lost 6 bases and the J gene lost 2 bases, with 8 bases spanning the gap. The CDR3 extends over 13 amino acids. The sequencing input was PBMCs, sequenced either directly or after in vitro stimulation (not recorded which). The receptor comes from a human donor in good health (CMV status not recorded). Some clones in this sample may be carry-over from other donors' samples. This rearrangement joins TRBV24-1 to TRBJ2-3; D may be TRBD1 (6 bases). CDR3 sequence reads: CATSRTVTDTQYF. CDR3 DNA sequence: TGTGCCACCAGTAGGACAGTCACAGATACGCAGTATTTT.